A selection of T cell receptor beta chains follows, all from one sample in a study of blood T cell repertoires in COVID-19. The assay was immunoSEQ multiplex PCR, and TCRdb's table has in-frame clones only and misses some. The table lists 200,000 or so clones, over 80% of them singletons. The sequenced material came from peripheral blood. All receptors come from a man between 60 and 75 years old with COVID-19, enrolled during active disease. The CDR3 runs from the conserved cysteine through the conserved F or W. A D gene is named only where the DNA matches it firmly. Only part of the rows carry a size: once, few, many, or a class if the clone is expanded.

TGTGCCAGCTCACCAGGACAGGGGGCTATTAACACCATATATTTT	CASSPGQGAINTIYF	TRBJ1-3	.	TRBD1	TRBV18
TGTGCCAGTAGTCTGGGACTAGCGGGAGGGGCCGGGAGTGAGCAGTTCTTC	CASSLGLAGGAGSEQFF	TRBJ2-1	.	TRBD2	TRBV19
TGTGCCAGCAGCCACTCGGGTCCGGAGGGCTATGGCTACACCTTC	CASSHSGPEGYGYTF	TRBJ1-2	.	.	TRBV9
TGTGCCAGCAGTCAACAGGGGGCAATGAGCACTGAAGCTTTCTTT	CASSQQGAMSTEAFF	TRBJ1-1	.	TRBD1	TRBV6-6
TGTGCCATCACCCTTGGGACAGCTAAAGATGGTAACTATGGCTACACCTTC	CAITLGTAKDGNYGYTF	TRBJ1-2	.	TRBD1	TRBV10-3
TGTGCCAGTAGTGGCTCGAGACAGGCGGAGACCCAGTACTTC	CASSGSRQAETQYF	TRBJ2-5	.	.	TRBV19
TGTGCCACCAGCAGAGATATTGAGGGGGTTAGCAATCAGCCCCAGCATTTT	CATSRDIEGVSNQPQHF	TRBJ1-5	.	.	TRBV15
TGTGCCAGCAGTTTGACAGTGAGCAATCAGCCCCAGCATTTT	CASSLTVSNQPQHF	TRBJ1-5	once	.	TRBV28
TGTGCCAGCAGCCCGAGTAGGGGTGTGGGTGAAAAACTGTTTTTT	CASSPSRGVGEKLFF	TRBJ1-4	.	.	TRBV7-2
TGTGCCTGGAGTGAGAGAAATAGCAATCAGCCCCAGCATTTT	CAWSERNSNQPQHF	TRBJ1-5	.	.	TRBV30
TGTGCCAGCAGCTTGTTTAGGGGTGATCGGCAGTTCTTC	CASSLFRGDRQFF	TRBJ2-1	once	.	TRBV5-6
TGTGCCAGCAGCACCGGGACAGCGTACCAGCCCCAGCATTTT	CASSTGTAYQPQHF	TRBJ1-5	.	TRBD1	TRBV5-6
TGTGCCTGGAGTGTAACTAGCGGGCTCCAAGAGACCCAGTACTTC	CAWSVTSGLQETQYF	TRBJ2-5	.	TRBD2	TRBV30
TGCGCCAGCAGCCCGGATGGGGGGGCTGGAAACACCATATATTTT	CASSPDGGAGNTIYF	TRBJ1-3	.	.	TRBV5-1
TGTGCCAGCAGCTCCCCGACAGGGGGAAACTACGAGCAGTACTTC	CASSSPTGGNYEQYF	TRBJ2-7	.	TRBD1	TRBV7-2
TGCGCCAGCAGCGGGGGGAGGGCTGGGAGAACTGAAGCTTTCTTT	CASSGGRAGRTEAFF	TRBJ1-1	.	.	TRBV5-1
TGTGCCAGCAGTGGTGGGGCACAGGGAAGGGGCAATCAGCCCCAGCATTTT	CASSGGAQGRGNQPQHF	TRBJ1-5	.	.	TRBV2
TGTGCCAGCAATGCGGACTCTCGACAGGGGCGTCAGCCCCAGCATTTT	CASNADSRQGRQPQHF	TRBJ1-5	.	TRBD1	TRBV28
TGTGCCAGCAGTTTAGGGCCAGGGGGAAGGGGCTACACCTTC	CASSLGPGGRGYTF	TRBJ1-2	.	TRBD1	TRBV27
TGTGCCAGCAGCCCCGACAGGGACTATGGCTACACCTTC	CASSPDRDYGYTF	TRBJ1-2	.	TRBD1	TRBV7-9
TGTGCCAGTACCACAGGACTAGTGGGCACAGATACGCAGTATTTT	CASTTGLVGTDTQYF	TRBJ2-3	.	TRBD2	TRBV19
TGCAGCGTTGGCGCAGGGATCCCCACGGATGAGCAGTTCTTC	CSVGAGIPTDEQFF	TRBJ2-1	.	.	TRBV29-1
TGTGCCAGCAGCAAAGGCGGTGGATATAGCTCTGGAAACACCATATATTTT	CASSKGGGYSSGNTIYF	TRBJ1-3	.	.	TRBV21-1
TGTGCCAGCAGTCGCAGGGGCATCTCTGGAAACACCATATATTTT	CASSRRGISGNTIYF	TRBJ1-3	few	.	TRBV7-2
TGTGCCGCAGCCCCTTCTCGGGGTAAGGTAGAGACCCAGTACTTC	CAAAPSRGKVETQYF	TRBJ2-5	.	.	TRBV10-3
TGTGCCAGCAGCCTTCCGGGGAAGAGGACAGATACGCAGTATTTT	CASSLPGKRTDTQYF	TRBJ2-3	.	.	TRBV5-4
TGTGCCAGGGAAAAGGGAGGACACTGCTCTGGAAACACCATATATTTT	CAREKGGHCSGNTIYF	TRBJ1-3	.	.	TRBV21-1
TGCGCCAGCAAAGAGGGGGGGCCCTACGAGCAGTACTTC	CASKEGGPYEQYF	TRBJ2-7	.	.	TRBV10-2
TGTGCCAGTAGCACCGGGGGACCGGGGAATCAGCCCCAGCATTTT	CASSTGGPGNQPQHF	TRBJ1-5	once	.	TRBV19
TGCGCCAGCAGCTTGCATACAGGGTTCTCCTACGAGCAGTACTTC	CASSLHTGFSYEQYF	TRBJ2-7	.	.	TRBV5-1
TGTGCCACCAGCAGAGGTGGAGCTATGGACACTGAAGCTTTCTTT	CATSRGGAMDTEAFF	TRBJ1-1	.	.	TRBV15
TGTGCCTGGAGTTATCAGGGCCCCGGGCAGCCCCAGCATTTT	CAWSYQGPGQPQHF	TRBJ1-5	.	.	TRBV30
TGTGCCAGCAGGTTCAGTGGAGCCACAGATACGCAGTATTTT	CASRFSGATDTQYF	TRBJ2-3	.	.	TRBV11-2
TGTGCCAGCAGCGCGACCAGGGGCACTGAAGCTTTCTTT	CASSATRGTEAFF	TRBJ1-1	few	.	TRBV9
TGTGCCAGCAGCCCACGGACTAGCGGGAGCTACGAGCAGTACTTC	CASSPRTSGSYEQYF	TRBJ2-7	.	TRBD2	TRBV5-4
TGTGCCAGCTCACCTCGGGACAGAGGGAATGAGCAGTTCTTC	CASSPRDRGNEQFF	TRBJ2-1	.	TRBD1	TRBV18
TGTGCCAGCAGTCCACGGACAGGAAATAATGAAAAACTGTTTTTT	CASSPRTGNNEKLFF	TRBJ1-4	.	TRBD1	TRBV27
TGTGCCAGCAGTCCTTCCCGCCTACAGCCGCCGGGCACAGATACGCAGTATTTT	CASSPSRLQPPGTDTQYF	TRBJ2-3	.	.	TRBV27
TGCAGTGCGTCCGGGAACTATGGCTACACCTTC	CSASGNYGYTF	TRBJ1-2	.	.	TRBV20-1
TGTGCCACCCGGGGCCAGGGGAGGGTCGGGGAGCTGTTTTTT	CATRGQGRVGELFF	TRBJ2-2	.	.	TRBV2
TGTGCCAGCAGCGTGCAGGCAACGGCACCTGATCTTAACTATGGCTACACCTTC	CASSVQATAPDLNYGYTF	TRBJ1-2	.	.	TRBV9
TGTGCCAGCTCCGACGGACAGGGTCGAATTTATGGCTACACCTTC	CASSDGQGRIYGYTF	TRBJ1-2	.	TRBD1	TRBV18
TGCGCCAGCAGCCAAGAGACGGGGAGTCTCCGAACCCGAGGATTGCATTTT	CASSQETGSLRTRGLHF	TRBJ1-5	once	.	TRBV4-3
TGTGCCAGCAGCTTAGGGCTAGCGGGAGTCGATGAGCAGTTCTTC	CASSLGLAGVDEQFF	TRBJ2-1	.	TRBD2	TRBV11-2
TGTGCCAGCAGCCCCTTGACTAGCAGCTCCTACAATGAGCAGTTCTTC	CASSPLTSSSYNEQFF	TRBJ2-1	.	TRBD2	TRBV3-1/TRBV3-2
TGTGCCAGCAGTTATACGGGGGATCAGCCCCAGCATTTT	CASSYTGDQPQHF	TRBJ1-5	.	.	TRBV27
TGTGCCAGCAGCCCCTCGGGACAGGGTGGAAACACCATATATTTT	CASSPSGQGGNTIYF	TRBJ1-3	.	TRBD1	TRBV7-9
TGTGCCAGCAGCGGACAGGCGGGCACAGATACGCAGTATTTT	CASSGQAGTDTQYF	TRBJ2-3	.	.	TRBV9
TGTGCCATCAGTGAGTCGATAGTCTACGAGCAGTACTTC	CAISESIVYEQYF	TRBJ2-7	.	.	TRBV10-3
TGCAGCGTTGAAGATCATTACTCTAACCCTGCCCCCACTGAAGCTTTCTTT	CSVEDHYSNPAPTEAFF	TRBJ1-1	once	.	TRBV29-1